The 27 T cell receptor beta chains given below trace back to one sample, sequenced in a study of cytomegalovirus exposure and HLA in healthy donors. Primers: 60 Vbeta forward and 13 Jbeta reverse. Assay: immunoSEQ multiplex PCR; the TCRdb copy retains only in-frame clones and omits some. This sample has 90,000 to 140,000 clones, with approximately 16% found just once. Sample: PBMCs. These receptors came from a female donor in good health and CMV-seronegative.

Only a few counts were recorded for this clone. The V gene is TRBV5-1, the J gene TRBJ1-2; TRBD1 matches 8 bases. Trimming took 3 bases from V and 2 from J; bases not matched to a gene: 6. The CDR3 runs 15 residues. CDR1 SGHRS and CDR2 YFSETQ come from the germline V gene. In nucleotides, the CDR3 is TGCGCCAGCAGCTATAGACAGGGGTCGAACTATGGCTACACCTTC. This gives the protein CASSYRQGSNYGYTF.

This clone was observed a few times. The chain uses TRBV27 and TRBJ1-5; no clear D gene. V lost 5 bases and J lost 3, with 8 bases in between. This CDR3 has 13 amino acids. Germline CDR1 is MNHEY and CDR2 is SMNVEV (reference sequence). In DNA, the CDR3 is TGTGCCAGCAGTCCCCTTAACAATCAGCCCCAGCATTTT. It is translated as CASSPLNNQPQHF.

This chain uses TRBV5-6 with TRBJ2-2; weak D call: TRBD2 (5 bases). Trimming stripped 4 bases from V and 2 bases from J, with 6 bases between. The CDR3 spans 13 residues. Germline lookup yields CDR1 SGHDT and CDR2 YYEEEE. The CDR3 DNA sequence: TGTGCCAGCAGCCGGGAAAACACCGGGGAGCTGTTTTTT. It encodes CASSRENTGELFF.

The V gene is TRBV28, the J gene TRBJ2-7, with 7 bases lining up with TRBD1. This CDR3 spans 14 amino acids. Germline V CDR1 and CDR2: MDHEN, SYDVKM. After removal of 7 bases from V and 2 bases from J, the junction contained 8 bases not matched to a gene. The CDR3 sequence is CASTRGQPTYEQYF. In DNA form, the CDR3 reads TGTGCCAGCACGAGGGGACAGCCCACCTACGAGCAGTACTTC. Complete variable domain (other parts from reference TRBV28 and TRBJ2-7): DVKVTQSSRYLVKRTGEKVFLECVQDMDHENMFWYRQDPGLGLRLIYFSYDVKMKEKGDIPEGYSVSREKKERFSLILESASTNQTSMYLCASTRGQPTYEQYFGPGTRLTVT.

This clone was seen more than once but under ten times. The chain uses TRBV4-3 and TRBJ1-5; 10 bases agree with TRBD1. Per germline, CDR1 LGHNA and CDR2 YSLEER. V shed 4 bases and J 4 bases; nucleotides not matched to a gene: 10. There are 17 residues in the CDR3. CDR3 nucleotide sequence: TGCGCCAGCAGCCCCCAACCGGACAGGGGGATTAATCAGCCCCAGCATTTT. This gives the protein CASSPQPDRGINQPQHF.

The V gene is TRBV4-3, the J gene TRBJ1-5; D perhaps matches TRBD1 (6 bases). The CDR3 is 14 amino acids. The V end was cut by 0 bases, the J end by 5 bases, with 8 bases between. Germline assignment: CDR1 LGHNA and CDR2 YSLEER. Here the CDR3 reads CASSQDRGYQPQHF. For the CDR3, the DNA is TGCGCCAGCAGCCAAGACAGGGGCTATCAGCCCCAGCATTTT.

The chain joins TRBV10-1 to TRBJ2-7, with 11 bases fitting TRBD1. With 10 bases clipped from V and 3 bases from J, the junction kept 8 bases outside the gene matches. The CDR3 extends over 14 amino acids. Germline assignment: CDR1 WNHNN and CDR2 SYGVQD (reference sequence). The CDR3 reads CATSTGQGVYEQYF. In DNA, the CDR3 is TGCGCCACCTCCACGGGACAGGGGGTCTACGAGCAGTACTTC.

This chain connects TRBV29-1 to TRBJ1-2; D gene unclear. V was shortened by 0 bases and J by 6 bases, with 11 bases between the two germline ends. Germline V lookup: CDR1 SQVTM, CDR2 ANQGSEA. The CDR3 has 13 residues. CDR3 sequence (DNA): TGCAGCGTTGAAGAAGCGGAATTTGATGGCTACACCTTC. It yields the protein CSVEEAEFDGYTF.

The chain employs TRBV28 and TRBJ2-7; D not resolved. The CDR3 spans 12 residues. The germline V gene encodes CDR1 MDHEN and CDR2 SYDVKM. Trimming stripped 6 bases from V and 3 bases from J, with 9 bases between. The CDR3 sequence: CASRETIYEQYF. CDR3 bases: TGTGCCAGCAGAGAGACAATCTACGAGCAGTACTTC. Looking up the rest from reference TRBV28 and TRBJ2-7 gives the full variable domain: DVKVTQSSRYLVKRTGEKVFLECVQDMDHENMFWYRQDPGLGLRLIYFSYDVKMKEKGDIPEGYSVSREKKERFSLILESASTNQTSMYLCASRETIYEQYFGPGTRLTVT.

This clone was seen a handful of times. This sequence joins TRBV4-3 and TRBJ2-1; maybe TRBD2 (6 bases). V lost 2 bases, J lost 3 bases, and 17 bases lay in between. From germline, CDR1 is LGHNA and CDR2 YSLEER. The CDR3 extends over 17 amino acids. CDR3 sequence: CASSQLSGPSYYNEQFF. CDR3 in DNA: TGCGCCAGCAGCCAACTAAGCGGGCCGTCTTACTACAATGAGCAGTTCTTC.

The chain uses TRBV6-5 and TRBJ1-2, with D perhaps TRBD1 (5 bases). Per the germline V gene, CDR1 is MNHEY and CDR2 is SVGAGI. CDR3 length: 15 residues. Trimming removed 5 bases at V and 1 base at J, with 14 bases between. Here the CDR3 reads CASSPYTGVNYGYTF. The DNA for the CDR3 is TGTGCCAGCAGTCCCTATACGGGGGTTAACTATGGCTACACCTTC.

This clone was counted only a few times. The rearrangement links TRBV7-2 to TRBJ1-4, with TRBD1 as a possible D gene (6 bases). Per germline, CDR1 SGHTA and CDR2 FQGNSA. Trimming stripped 6 bases from V and 4 bases from J, with 9 bases between. The CDR3 sequence is 13 residues long. Written as DNA, the CDR3 is TGTGCCAGCAGATTGGACAGTAATGAAAAACTGTTTTTT. Translation: CASRLDSNEKLFF.

The V gene is TRBV5-4, the J gene TRBJ1-2; D may be TRBD1 (5 bases). This CDR3 spans 13 amino acids. Trimming shortened V by 4 bases and J by 4 bases, and 11 bases separated the two germline ends. CDR1 and CDR2 from the germline V gene are SGHNT and YYREEE (reference sequence). CDR3 nucleotide sequence: TGTGCCAGCAGCGACGACAGAGCCTATGGCTACACCTTC. Amino acids: CASSDDRAYGYTF. The entire variable domain, with the rest obtained from reference TRBV5-4 and TRBJ1-2, is as follows: ETGVTQSPTHLIKTRGQQVTLRCSSQSGHNTVSWYQQALGQGPQFIFQYYREEENGRGNFPPRFSGLQFPNYSSELNVNALELDDSALYLCASSDDRAYGYTFGSGTRLTVV.

This clone came up a few times. The V and J genes are TRBV30 and TRBJ1-1, with a possible D match to TRBD1 (5 bases). Germline CDR1 is GTSNPN and CDR2 is SVGIG (reference sequence). The CDR3 is 14 residues long. Trimming stripped 3 bases from V and 0 bases from J, with 11 bases between. DNA for the CDR3: TGTGCCTGGAGCCCGACAGTTATGAACACTGAAGCTTTCTTT. As protein: CAWSPTVMNTEAFF. The full variable domain, its missing parts supplied by reference TRBV30 and TRBJ1-1, is SQTIHQWPATLVQPVGSPLSLECTVEGTSNPNLYWYRQAAGRGLQLLFYSVGIGQISSEVPQNLSASRPQDRQFILSSKKLLLSDSGFYLCAWSPTVMNTEAFFGQGTRLTVV.

This clone came up a few times. The rearrangement uses TRBV9 and TRBJ2-5, with D possibly matching TRBD1 (5 bases). The V gene lost 0 bases and the J gene lost 1 base, with 7 bases spanning the gap. The CDR3 is 14 amino acids. Germline CDR1 and CDR2: SGDLS and YYNGEE. CDR3 residues: CASSVDTGQETQYF. CDR3 bases: TGTGCCAGCAGCGTAGACACAGGCCAAGAGACCCAGTACTTC.

This clone was counted a few times. The J gene is TRBJ2-7, the V gene TRBV19, with D possibly TRBD2 on 6 matching bases. Germline CDR1 LNHDA, CDR2 SQIVND (reference sequence). CDR3 length: 13 residues. V was trimmed by 3 bases and J by 4 bases, leaving 10 bases between them. CDR3 sequence: CASSITGGYEQYF. In DNA form, the CDR3 reads TGTGCCAGTAGTATTACTGGGGGGTACGAGCAGTACTTC.

This chain's CDR3 is CASSLRLTLADTQYF. CDR3 nucleotides: TGTGCCAGCAGCTTACGACTAACCCTCGCGGATACGCAGTATTTT. This chain uses TRBV7-2 with TRBJ2-3; the D gene is possibly TRBD2 (5 bases). The CDR3 length is 15 residues. Per the germline V gene, CDR1 is SGHTA and CDR2 is FQGNSA. The V and J ends lost 2 bases and 6 bases respectively, with 15 bases between them. Looking up the rest from reference TRBV7-2 and TRBJ2-3 gives the full variable domain: GAGVSQSPSNKVTEKGKDVELRCDPISGHTALYWYRQSLGQGLEFLIYFQGNSAPDKSGLPSDRFSAERTGGSVSTLTIQRTQQEDSAVYLCASSLRLTLADTQYFGPGTRLTVL.

The rearrangement uses TRBV19 and TRBJ2-7; 9 positions agree with TRBD1. Germline CDR1 and CDR2: LNHDA and SQIVND (reference sequence). With 6 bases clipped from V and 4 bases from J, the junction kept 10 bases outside the gene matches. The CDR3 is 15 amino acids. CDR3 sequence reads: CASSAAGQGRYEQYF. The CDR3 DNA is TGTGCCAGTAGCGCGGCAGGACAGGGGAGGTACGAGCAGTACTTC.

The chain joins TRBV7-9 to TRBJ2-3; a possible D gene is TRBD2 (6 bases). The germline V gene has CDR1 SEHNR and CDR2 FQNEAQ (reference sequence). V was shortened by 3 bases and J by 4 bases, with 17 bases between the two germline ends. This CDR3 has 16 residues. DNA for the CDR3: TGTGCCAGCAGCTTTCTAGCGTACGATGTCTCAGATACGCAGTATTTT. Residues: CASSFLAYDVSDTQYF.

This clone was seen more than once but under ten times. The CDR3 DNA is TGCAGCGGACGAGACAGGGGGGGCTACGAGCAGTACTTC. This gives the protein CSGRDRGGYEQYF. The chain joins TRBV29-1 to TRBJ2-7, with 9 bases matching TRBD1. Losses at the gene ends were 7 bases for V and 3 bases for J; bases not matched to a gene: 7. Germline-derived CDR1 and CDR2 are SQVTM and ANQGSEA. The CDR3 extends over 13 amino acids.

The J gene is TRBJ1-2, the V gene TRBV4-1, with D possibly TRBD1 on 5 matching bases. The V end was cut by 0 bases, the J end by 6 bases, with 14 bases between. Germline V lookup: CDR1 MGHRA, CDR2 YSYEKL. CDR3 length: 15 residues. This CDR3 is CASSQDRGWADGYTF. The DNA for the CDR3 is TGCGCCAGCAGCCAAGACCGGGGGTGGGCGGATGGCTACACCTTC.

This clone was seen only a few times. The chain has TRBV5-1 and TRBJ2-1, with D perhaps matching TRBD1 (5 bases). Germline V CDR1 and CDR2: SGHRS, YFSETQ. V lost 4 bases and J 5 bases, leaving 13 bases between the germline ends. The CDR3 extends over 14 amino acids. The CDR3 coding sequence is TGCGCCAGCAGCGTGCCACAGGTGGACAATGAGCAGTTCTTC. As protein: CASSVPQVDNEQFF.

V is TRBV2 and J is TRBJ1-4; tentative D call: TRBD1 (6 bases). From germline, CDR1 is SNHLY and CDR2 FYNNEI. V was cut by 3 bases and J by 4 bases, with 9 bases left in between. The CDR3 runs to 14 residues. In nucleotides, the CDR3 is TGTGCCAGCAGTGAGGGACACCTTAATGAAAAACTGTTTTTT. Its translation is CASSEGHLNEKLFF.

This clone was seen a handful of times. The rearrangement links TRBV29-1 to TRBJ1-5; unclear D gene. From germline, CDR1 is SQVTM and CDR2 ANQGSEA. The CDR3 loop spans 14 amino acids. V shed 4 bases and J shed 0 bases, with 10 bases lying between them. CDR3 residues: CSVATSYSNQPQHF. The CDR3 bases are TGCAGCGTTGCGACATCGTATAGCAATCAGCCCCAGCATTTT.

This clone has a handful of counts. The CDR3 DNA sequence: TGTGCCAGCACCGCCGGGACAGGGGTTGGAAAACTGTTTTTT. Protein sequence: CASTAGTGVGKLFF. This chain connects TRBV27 to TRBJ1-4; 10 bases line up with TRBD1. The germline V gene has CDR1 MNHEY and CDR2 SMNVEV (reference sequence). V lost 7 bases and J lost 10; bases outside the gene matches: 9. The CDR3 sequence is 14 residues long.

V is TRBV6-4 and J is TRBJ2-3, with 7 bases aligning to TRBD2. CDR1 is MRHNA and CDR2 is SNTAGT in the germline V gene. This CDR3 is built from 15 residues. J gave up 4 bases and V 0 bases, and 4 bases lay outside the gene matches. The CDR3 DNA is TGTGCCAGCAGTGACTCGGGCGGGAGCGCAGATACGCAGTATTTT. Encoded protein: CASSDSGGSADTQYF.

This clone was observed a handful of times. The rearrangement joins TRBV7-2 to TRBJ2-5, with D tentatively TRBD2 (6 bases). The V gene lost 5 bases and the J gene lost 5 bases, with 12 bases spanning the gap. CDR1 SGHTA and CDR2 FQGNSA come from the germline V gene. CDR3 length: 13 residues. CDR3 protein: CASSPVRGETQYF. Written as DNA, the CDR3 is TGTGCCAGCAGCCCGGTCCGGGGGGAGACCCAGTACTTC. Full variable domain (remainder filled in from reference TRBV7-2 and TRBJ2-5): GAGVSQSPSNKVTEKGKDVELRCDPISGHTALYWYRQSLGQGLEFLIYFQGNSAPDKSGLPSDRFSAERTGGSVSTLTIQRTQQEDSAVYLCASSPVRGETQYFGPGTRLLVL.